The 20 T cell receptor beta chains given below trace back to one sample, sequenced in a study of CD8 T cells in Susac syndrome. A quantity of about 0.5 to 1 ug RNA underwent reverse transcription using random hexamers. TCRdb re-called the immunoSEQ multiplex PCR reads with MiXCR, one entry per CDR3 protein. The table shows approximately 190,000 distinct CDR3 sequences, with about 94% occurring only once. What was sequenced was CD4+ T cells from PBMCs. The source of these receptors is a human donor with Susac syndrome.

The chain uses TRBV20-1 and TRBJ2-7, with D uncertain. The CDR3 spans 12 residues. V lost 3 bases and J lost 3, with 9 bases in between. CDR1 is DFQATT, CDR2 SNEGSKA, per germline (reference sequence). CDR3: CSARAEGYEQYF. The DNA of the CDR3 is TGCAGTGCTAGGGCGGAAGGCTACGAGCAGTACTTC.

V usage is TRBV2 and J usage is TRBJ1-4, with D hard to call. CDR1 is SNHLY and CDR2 is FYNNEI in the germline V gene. CDR3 length equals 13 residues. V gave up 8 bases and J gave up 8 bases, with 15 bases separating them. This chain's CDR3 is CASGPVGVEKLFF. The CDR3 DNA sequence: TGTGCCAGCGGCCCGGTTGGAGTAGAAAAACTGTTTTTT.

The CDR3 sequence is CASSPRSGELFF. The CDR3 DNA follows: TGTGCCAGCAGCCCCCGCTCCGGGGAGCTGTTTTTT. The chain is built from TRBV13 and TRBJ2-2; D ambiguous. Trimming left V 5 bases short and J 6 bases short, with 7 bases between. The CDR3 runs 12 residues. CDR1 and CDR2 (germline): PRHDT, FYEKMQ (reference sequence).

The chain links TRBV11-2 to TRBJ2-2; TRBD2 agrees at 13 bases. V shed 5 bases, J shed 7 bases, and the junction held 7 bases outside the gene matches. The germline gives CDR1 SGHAT, CDR2 FQNNGV. This CDR3 comprises 16 residues. This chain's CDR3 is CASSPTSGGALGELFF. The CDR3 region has the DNA TGTGCCAGCAGCCCAACTAGCGGGGGGGCCCTCGGGGAGCTGTTTTTT.

The chain recombines TRBV15 with TRBJ2-4; D tentatively fits TRBD1 or TRBD2 (5 bases each). In germline, CDR1 is LNHNV, CDR2 YYDKDF (reference sequence). The CDR3 consists of 18 residues. V was cut by 1 base and J by 7 bases, with 23 bases left in between. CDR3 nucleotides: TGTGCCACCAGCAGAGTTCTCGCAACCGGGGCCTACCCTAACATTCAGTACTTC. Amino acids: CATSRVLATGAYPNIQYF.

This chain joins TRBV20-1 and TRBJ1-3; D is undetermined. Germline V CDR1 and CDR2: DFQATT, SNEGSKA (reference sequence). V was clipped by 5 bases and J by 3 bases, with 5 bases between them. CDR3 length: 11 amino acids. CDR3 in amino acids: CSASVGNTIYF. Here the CDR3 DNA reads TGCAGTGCTTCAGTTGGAAACACCATATATTTT.

The V gene is TRBV5-1, the J gene TRBJ2-7; maybe TRBD1 (5 bases). This CDR3 contains 14 residues. V was cut by 0 bases and J by 5 bases, with 12 bases left in between. The germline V gene has CDR1 SGHRS and CDR2 YFSETQ. The CDR3 DNA sequence: TGCGCCAGCAGCTTGGAGCAGGGTAGCAACGAGCAGTACTTC. Its translation is CASSLEQGSNEQYF.

The chain joins TRBV15 to TRBJ1-6; no clear D gene. CDR1 and CDR2 (germline): LNHNV, YYDKDF (reference sequence). The length of the CDR3 is 15 residues. V lost 1 base, J lost 14 bases, and 18 bases lay in between. The chain's CDR3 is CATSRGGGQPGALHF. The DNA of the CDR3 is TGTGCCACCAGCAGAGGGGGAGGTCAGCCCGGAGCCCTCCACTTT.

V gene TRBV6-2 or TRBV6-3 combines with J gene TRBJ2-1; 7 bases are a match to TRBD1. This CDR3 region has 14 residues. In germline, CDR1 is MNHEY, CDR2 SVGEGT. Trimming cost V 4 bases and J 7 bases; bases outside gene matches: 7. The DNA of the CDR3 is TGTGCCAGCAGTTGGGCAGGGGGAAGAAATGAGCAGTTCTTC. It is translated as CASSWAGGRNEQFF.

The V gene is TRBV30, the J gene TRBJ1-2; D is uncertain. The CDR3 is made up of 10 amino acids. Germline V gene data show CDR1 as GTSNPN and CDR2 as SVGIG (reference sequence). The ends were cut back, 4 bases at V and 6 bases at J, with 6 bases in the middle. CDR3 bases: TGTGCCTGGAAGGGTGATGGCTACACCTTC. It yields the protein CAWKGDGYTF.

Written as DNA, the CDR3 is TGTGCCAGTAAACCTCCTCCCTCCGGGACACCGTTTTATAGCAATCAGCCCCAGCATTTT. Its protein product is CASKPPPSGTPFYSNQPQHF. The V gene is TRBV19, the J gene TRBJ1-5; a possible D gene is TRBD1 (6 bases). The CDR3 has 20 residues. CDR1 LNHDA and CDR2 SQIVND come from the germline V gene (reference sequence). Trimming took 7 bases from V and 0 from J, leaving 28 bases between them. The full variable domain, rest sourced from reference TRBV19 and TRBJ1-5, is DGGITQSPKYLFRKEGQNVTLSCEQNLNHDAMYWYRQDPGQGLRLIYYSQIVNDFQKGDIAEGYSVSREKKESFPLTVTSAQKNPTAFYLCASKPPPSGTPFYSNQPQHFGDGTRLSIL.

This rearrangement joins TRBV4-2 to TRBJ1-5; D call uncertain. The CDR3 contains 15 residues. V dropped 0 bases and J dropped 1 base, with 7 bases sitting between them. CDR1 LGHNA and CDR2 YNFKEQ come from the germline V gene. CDR3 nucleotide sequence: TGTGCCAGCAGCCAAGATCCCCTAAGCAATCAGCCCCAGCATTTT. Its translation is CASSQDPLSNQPQHF.

This rearrangement joins TRBV14 to TRBJ2-2, with TRBD2 matching 8 bases. Germline V gene data show CDR1 as SGHDN and CDR2 as FVKESK. The CDR3 runs 15 residues. V lost 5 bases, J lost 3 bases, and 5 bases stayed unmatched. CDR3 protein: CASSVLAGDTGELFF. In DNA, the CDR3 is TGTGCCAGCAGCGTGCTAGCGGGCGACACCGGGGAGCTGTTTTTT.

The chain has TRBV12-3 or TRBV12-4 and TRBJ1-4; TRBD1 matches at 8 bases. CDR3 length: 15 residues. J was trimmed by 4 bases and V by 5 bases; bases with no gene match: 6. The CDR3 DNA reads as TGTGCCAGCAGTCGGCAGGGGGCCGGTAATGAAAAACTGTTTTTT. Translation gives CASSRQGAGNEKLFF.

The rearrangement joins TRBV6-1 to TRBJ2-6; unclear D gene. This CDR3 is built from 13 residues. Per germline, CDR1 MNHNS and CDR2 SASEGT. The ends were cut back, 8 bases at V and 0 bases at J, with 5 bases in the middle. The CDR3 DNA reads as TGTGCCAGCTTGCCCTCTGGGGCCAACGTCCTGACTTTC. This gives the protein CASLPSGANVLTF.

This clonotype was picked up one time. This CDR3 reads CATSTGDTQGGYTF. The CDR3 DNA reads TGTGCCACCAGCACGGGGGACACCCAAGGTGGCTACACCTTC. This chain links TRBV15 with TRBJ1-2; the D gene is possibly TRBD1 (6 bases). The CDR3 is 14 residues long. The germline V and J ends were trimmed by 4 bases and 7 bases, with 16 bases remaining between them. Germline V lookup: CDR1 LNHNV, CDR2 YYDKDF (reference sequence).

This clonotype was observed once. The chain combines TRBV5-1 with TRBJ1-4, with 9 bases lining up with TRBD1. V lost 4 bases to trimming and J lost 0 bases; unmatched junction nucleotides: 10. Germline-derived CDR1 and CDR2 are SGHRS and YFSETQ. The CDR3 sequence is 18 residues long. The CDR3 spells CASSPPGQGLATNEKLFF. The CDR3, as DNA: TGCGCCAGCAGCCCTCCGGGACAGGGATTGGCAACTAATGAAAAACTGTTTTTT.

The rearrangement uses TRBV4-3 and TRBJ2-2, with D unresolved. The length of the CDR3 is 16 residues. Germline CDR1 LGHNA, CDR2 YSLEER. Between the trimmed V and J ends, which lost 4 bases and 4 bases, there was a span of 16 bases. The CDR3 loop reads CASSPGAYGFTGELFF. Written as DNA, the CDR3 is TGCGCCAGCAGCCCCGGAGCGTACGGGTTCACCGGGGAGCTGTTTTTT.

This clonotype was counted a few times. V and J are TRBV9 and TRBJ2-3, with 7 bases matching TRBD2. Germline V gene sequence: CDR1 SGDLS, CDR2 YYNGEE. The CDR3 has 14 residues. Trimming removed 5 bases from V and 3 bases from J; junction bases left unmatched: 6. The CDR3 loop reads CASSFGGGTDTQYF. DNA for the CDR3: TGTGCCAGCAGTTTTGGCGGGGGAACAGATACGCAGTATTTT.

J is TRBJ2-1 and V is TRBV9, with D tentatively TRBD2 (6 bases). The ends were cut back, 0 bases at V and 5 bases at J, with 9 bases in the middle. This CDR3 contains 14 residues. CDR1 and CDR2 (germline): SGDLS, YYNGEE. CDR3 sequence: CASSVGGTHNEQFF. The CDR3 DNA reads as TGTGCCAGCAGCGTAGGGGGGACTCACAATGAGCAGTTCTTC.